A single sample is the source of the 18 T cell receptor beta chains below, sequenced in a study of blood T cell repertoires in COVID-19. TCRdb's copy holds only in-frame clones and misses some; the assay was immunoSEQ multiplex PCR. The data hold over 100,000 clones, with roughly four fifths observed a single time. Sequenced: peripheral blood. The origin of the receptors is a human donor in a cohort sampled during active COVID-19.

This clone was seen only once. The CDR3 DNA sequence: TGTGCTAGTGGTTCGCAACAGACAAGTTACACCTTC. Translating it yields CASGSQQTSYTF. J is TRBJ1-2 and V is TRBV12-5; no definite D call. CDR3 length equals 12 residues. Germline CDR1 and CDR2: LGHNT and FRNRAP. The ends were cut back, 4 bases at V and 11 bases at J, with 14 bases in the middle.

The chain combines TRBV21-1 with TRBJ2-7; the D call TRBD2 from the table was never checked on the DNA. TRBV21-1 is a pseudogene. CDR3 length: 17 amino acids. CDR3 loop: CASSNPAGATSSYEQYF. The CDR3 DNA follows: TGTGCCAGCAGCAATCCGGCGGGAGCTACGAGCTCCTACGAGCAGTACTTC.

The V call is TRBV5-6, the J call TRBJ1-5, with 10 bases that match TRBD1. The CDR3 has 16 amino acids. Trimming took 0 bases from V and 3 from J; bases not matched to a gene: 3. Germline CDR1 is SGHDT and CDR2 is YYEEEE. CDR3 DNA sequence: TGTGCCAGCAGCTTGGTCGGGACAGGGGACAATCAGCCCCAGCATTTT. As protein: CASSLVGTGDNQPQHF. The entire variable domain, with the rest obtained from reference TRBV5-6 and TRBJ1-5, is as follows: DAGVTQSPTHLIKTRGQQVTLRCSPKSGHDTVSWYQQALGQGPQFIFQYYEEEERQRGNFPDRFSGHQFPNYSSELNVNALLLGDSALYLCASSLVGTGDNQPQHFGDGTRLSIL.

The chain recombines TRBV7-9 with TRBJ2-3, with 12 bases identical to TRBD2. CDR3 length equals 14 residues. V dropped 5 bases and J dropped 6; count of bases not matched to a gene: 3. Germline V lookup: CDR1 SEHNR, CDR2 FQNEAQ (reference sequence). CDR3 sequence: CASSTLAGGDTQYF. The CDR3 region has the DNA TGTGCCAGCAGCACCCTAGCGGGGGGGGATACGCAGTATTTT.

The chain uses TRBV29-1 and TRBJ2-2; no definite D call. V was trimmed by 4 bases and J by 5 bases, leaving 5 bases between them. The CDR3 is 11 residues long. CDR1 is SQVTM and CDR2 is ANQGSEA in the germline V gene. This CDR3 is CSVGETGELFF. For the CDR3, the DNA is TGCAGCGTTGGCGAAACCGGGGAGCTGTTTTTT.

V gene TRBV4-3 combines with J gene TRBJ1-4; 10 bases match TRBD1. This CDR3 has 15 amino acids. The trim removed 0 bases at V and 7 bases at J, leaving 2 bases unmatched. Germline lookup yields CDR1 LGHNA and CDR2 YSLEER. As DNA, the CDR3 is TGCGCCAGCAGCCAAGAGGACAGGGGGGTTGAAAAACTGTTTTTT. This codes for CASSQEDRGVEKLFF.

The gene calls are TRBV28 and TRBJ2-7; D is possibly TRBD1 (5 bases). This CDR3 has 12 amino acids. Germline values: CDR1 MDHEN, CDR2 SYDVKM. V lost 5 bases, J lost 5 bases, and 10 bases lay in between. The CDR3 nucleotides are TGTGCCAGCAGTGGCAGGGTCCACGAGCAGTACTTC. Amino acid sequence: CASSGRVHEQYF.

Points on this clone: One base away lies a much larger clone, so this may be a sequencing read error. This CDR3 is CASSLVRDRGTEAFF. CDR3 nucleotides: TGTGCCAGCAGCTTAGTACGGGACAGGGGCACTGAAGCTTTCTTT. The gene calls are TRBV7-2 and TRBJ1-1; 10 nucleotides line up with TRBD1. V gave up 1 base and J gave up 4 bases; unmatched junction bases: 3. Germline V lookup: CDR1 SGHTA, CDR2 FQGNSA. This CDR3 comprises 15 residues.

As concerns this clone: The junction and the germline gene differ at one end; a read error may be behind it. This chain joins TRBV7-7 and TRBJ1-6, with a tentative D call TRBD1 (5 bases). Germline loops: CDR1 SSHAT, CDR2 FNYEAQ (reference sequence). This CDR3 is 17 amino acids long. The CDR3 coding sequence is TGTGCTAGCAGCTACGGACACGGCTTGATCGGGGGATCACCCCTCCACTTT. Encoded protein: CASSYGHGLIGGSPLHF.

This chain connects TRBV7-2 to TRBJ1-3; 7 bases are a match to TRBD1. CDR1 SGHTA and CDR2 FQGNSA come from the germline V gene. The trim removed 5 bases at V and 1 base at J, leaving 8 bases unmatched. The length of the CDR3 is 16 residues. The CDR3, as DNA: TGTGCCAGCAGCCGTGGACAGGAAGTTTCTGGAAACACCATATATTTT. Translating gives CASSRGQEVSGNTIYF.

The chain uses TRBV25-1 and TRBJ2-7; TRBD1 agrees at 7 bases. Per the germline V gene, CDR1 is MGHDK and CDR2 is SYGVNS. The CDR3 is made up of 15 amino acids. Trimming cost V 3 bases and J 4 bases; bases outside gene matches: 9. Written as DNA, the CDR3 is TGTGCCAGCAGTGATCGGGCAGGGGGAGATTACGAGCAGTACTTC. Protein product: CASSDRAGGDYEQYF.

The CDR3: CASSVRQGAAFGANVLTF. The CDR3 DNA follows: TGTGCCAGCAGCGTAAGACAGGGGGCGGCTTTTGGGGCCAACGTCCTGACTTTC. The chain couples TRBV7-8 to TRBJ2-6, with 10 positions matching TRBD1. CDR3 length equals 18 residues. Germline lookup yields CDR1 SGHVS and CDR2 FQNEAQ. Unmatched junction bases numbered 10, after V lost 5 bases and J lost 3 bases.

In DNA, the CDR3 is TGTGCCAGCAGCCAAAAACGGACAGGAAGCTCCTACAATGAGCAGTTCTTC. Translated, it gives CASSQKRTGSSYNEQFF. The chain uses TRBV5-6 and TRBJ2-1, with 7 bases aligning to TRBD1. The CDR3 runs 17 residues. Per the germline V gene, CDR1 is SGHDT and CDR2 is YYEEEE. V was pared by 4 bases and J by 0 bases, with 10 bases of the junction left unmatched.

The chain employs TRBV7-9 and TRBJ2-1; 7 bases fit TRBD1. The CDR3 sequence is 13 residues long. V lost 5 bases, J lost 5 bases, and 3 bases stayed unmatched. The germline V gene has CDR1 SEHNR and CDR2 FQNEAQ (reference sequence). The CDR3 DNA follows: TGTGCCAGCAGCCCCGGGACAGACAATGAGCAGTTCTTC. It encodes CASSPGTDNEQFF.

The CDR3 here is CAWSDRQISTDTQYF. For the CDR3, the DNA is TGTGCCTGGAGTGATAGACAGATTAGCACAGATACGCAGTATTTT. This chain uses TRBV30 with TRBJ2-3; D possibly corresponds to TRBD1 (5 bases). The ends were cut back, 1 base at V and 0 bases at J, with 11 bases in the middle. Per germline, CDR1 GTSNPN and CDR2 SVGIG (reference sequence). CDR3 size: 15 residues.

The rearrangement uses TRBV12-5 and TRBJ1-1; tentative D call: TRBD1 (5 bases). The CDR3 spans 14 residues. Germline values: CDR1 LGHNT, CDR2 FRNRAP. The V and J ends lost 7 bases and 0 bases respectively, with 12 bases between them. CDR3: CASAGGGMNTEAFF. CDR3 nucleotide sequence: TGTGCTAGTGCCGGGGGGGGGATGAACACTGAAGCTTTCTTT.

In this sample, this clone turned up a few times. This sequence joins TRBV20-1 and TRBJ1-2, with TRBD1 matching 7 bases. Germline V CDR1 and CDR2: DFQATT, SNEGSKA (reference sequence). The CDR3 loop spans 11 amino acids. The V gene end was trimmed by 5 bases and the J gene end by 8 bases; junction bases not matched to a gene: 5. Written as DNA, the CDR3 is TGCAGTGCTCGGGACAGTCTAGGCTACACCTTC. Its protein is CSARDSLGYTF.

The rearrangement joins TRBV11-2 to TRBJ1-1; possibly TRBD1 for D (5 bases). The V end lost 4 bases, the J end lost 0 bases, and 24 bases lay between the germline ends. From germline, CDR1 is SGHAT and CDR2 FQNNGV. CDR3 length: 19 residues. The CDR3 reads CASSSNDRWGRVMNTEAFF. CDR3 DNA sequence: TGTGCCAGCAGCTCAAACGACAGATGGGGAAGGGTGATGAACACTGAAGCTTTCTTT.